This section outlines one T cell receptor beta chain sequence together with its context. No antigen is known for it. No much larger clone is present one base from it, and per-base qualities are unavailable. The sample belongs to a study of blood T cell repertoires in COVID-19 (dated by TCRdb to about 2020). In terms of the full investigation: The collaborator samples originated in the United States, Italy and Spain and spanned the acute and convalescent phases of COVID-19. The material from the prospective study consisted of cDNA or gDNA derived from T cells, B-cell-depleted T cells, or PBMCs. Subjects who had been exposed to COVID-19, were actively infected with it, or had recovered from it provided the deeply sampled blood TCRbeta repertoires that made up the dataset. The repertoires were released in a freely available public database meant as a resource for research on the immune response to SARS-CoV-2. Samples came from the ongoing ImmuneRACE study (first 160 participants) plus 1,254 subjects from 6 global collaborators. Nearly every sample came with metadata listing a de-identified subject ID, COVID-19 status, age in years and sex. Where available, HLA class I and class II types were taken from metadata supplied by the sample provider and were not determined by assay-based typing.

Trimming takes 2 bases from V and 6 bases from J, and the germline ends sit 11 bases apart. CDR1 SGHNT and CDR2 YENEEA were looked up in the germline V gene. The CDR3 contains 13 residues, cysteine and phenylalanine counted. Just the 39-base CDR3 DNA is kept, in frame starting at base 1. Participants in the prospective study were aged roughly 18 to 95 years, lived in some 24 United States geographic areas, and enrolled through a virtual design. In the prospective study, cohorts were assigned on the basis of participant-reported clinical history obtained from a screening survey and a study questionnaire. Exposed participants had been in contact, within 2 weeks of entering the study, with a person who had a PCR-confirmed or clinician-diagnosed case of COVID-19. Each participant in the prospective study had whole blood, serum and a nasopharyngeal or oropharyngeal swab collected by mobile phlebotomists. Participants in the prospective study had the option to provide additional blood draws and questionnaires over a roughly 2-month period. Before DNA extraction, blood samples from the prospective study were shipped at room temperature or frozen.

The paper's findings and limits, for the study overall: How much clinical and demographic metadata was included differed by source and by participant, and the metadata was provided uncurated.

TCRbeta CDR3 regions were amplified from genomic DNA by means of the immunoSEQ Assay, a bias-controlled multiplex PCR. On the authors' methods: The number of nucleated cells in each sample was estimated by amplification of reference gene primers within the assay. Sequence reads were collapsed and filtered to measure the absolute abundance of every unique TCRbeta CDR3 rearrangement. Productive Simpson clonality was computed per sample as the square root of Simpson's diversity index over productive rearrangements. Not all clones reach the TCRdb copy of this immuneACCESS table, which keeps in-frame sequences only. Checked studies attribute under half of the gap to unresolved V genes and leave the rest unexplained. Clone size and the V and J calls come from that table; the DNA yielded D and trimming. Recorded for this sample are approximately 300,000 clones; 90% of them occurred a single time. The ten largest make up approximately 4.1% of the sample.

Material for sequencing was PBMCs or T cells enriched from blood (not recorded which). Here the chain combines TRBV11-3 and TRBJ2-7; a weak D assignment points to TRBD2 (5 bases agree). This sequence was found in a woman in her thirties who had been exposed to COVID-19. The CDR3 reads as follows: CASSLYSGVEQYF. The DNA sequence reads TGTGCCAGCAGCTTATATTCCGGGGTCGAGCAGTACTTC. Reference TRBV11-3 and TRBJ2-7 proteins supply the regions before and after the CDR3; the full variable domain is: EAGVVQSPRYKIIEKKQPVAFWCNPISGHNTLYWYLQNLGQGPELLIRYENEEAVDDSQLPKDRFSAERLKGVDSTLKIQPAELGDSAVYLCASSLYSGVEQYFGPGTRLTVT.